This TCR beta chain was found in a study of regulatory T cells in long-lasting Graves disease. The time point was: newly diagnosed GD, antithyroid drugs for less than 3 months. Construction of the TCR library relied on RNA isolated from PBMCs. One endocrinology department in Xi'an, China, was where patients came from. Investigators prepared the TCR beta libraries by applying iRepertoire HTBI primers and Arm-PCR of CDR3 regions. Each CDR3 protein gets one entry after TCRdb re-called the multiplex PCR reads with MiXCR. The data contain hundreds of thousands of distinct CDR3 sequences, about 16% of them singletons. Study observations and caveats: Persistent patients shared thousands of public clonotypes among themselves. Newly diagnosed patients shared fewer, at about a thousand.

Turning to this clonotype: What it binds is not known.

These same data were also listed under a study on T cells in Graves' hyperthyroidism and ophthalmopathy. This second study notes: Most clonotypes expanded in thyroid above 0.001 were likewise present in blood. Stable hyperthyroidism was separated from ophthalmopathy by a model based on 13 V-J features.

Source: peripheral blood mononuclear cells (PBMCs), taken at new diagnosis, from a patient treated with antithyroid drugs. This clonotype originated in a middle-aged woman with Graves disease.

The DNA for the CDR3 is TGCGCCAGCAGCTTAGCCCCCTCGACAGGCCAAGAGACCCAGTACTTC. This codes for CASSLAPSTGQETQYF. The chain carries TRBV5-1 and TRBJ2-5, with a weak D call TRBD1 (6 bases). Germline CDR1 reads SGHRS; CDR2 reads YFSETQ. The length of the CDR3 is 16 residues. The ends were cut back, 2 bases at V and 1 base at J, with 15 bases in the middle.